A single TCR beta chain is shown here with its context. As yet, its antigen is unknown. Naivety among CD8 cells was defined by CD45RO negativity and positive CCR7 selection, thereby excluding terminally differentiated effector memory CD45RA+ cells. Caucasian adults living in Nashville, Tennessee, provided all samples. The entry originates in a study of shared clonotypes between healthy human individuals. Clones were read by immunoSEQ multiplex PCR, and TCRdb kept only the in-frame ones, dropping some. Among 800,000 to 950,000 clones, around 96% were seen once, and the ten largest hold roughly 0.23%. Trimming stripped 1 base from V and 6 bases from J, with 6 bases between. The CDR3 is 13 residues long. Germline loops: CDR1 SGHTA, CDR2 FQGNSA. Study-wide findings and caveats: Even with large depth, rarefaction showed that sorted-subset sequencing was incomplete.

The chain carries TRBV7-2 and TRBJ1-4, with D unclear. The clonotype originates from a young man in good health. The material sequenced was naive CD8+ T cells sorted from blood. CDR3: CASSLDGDEKLFF. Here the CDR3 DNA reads TGTGCCAGCAGCTTAGACGGGGATGAAAAACTGTTTTTT.